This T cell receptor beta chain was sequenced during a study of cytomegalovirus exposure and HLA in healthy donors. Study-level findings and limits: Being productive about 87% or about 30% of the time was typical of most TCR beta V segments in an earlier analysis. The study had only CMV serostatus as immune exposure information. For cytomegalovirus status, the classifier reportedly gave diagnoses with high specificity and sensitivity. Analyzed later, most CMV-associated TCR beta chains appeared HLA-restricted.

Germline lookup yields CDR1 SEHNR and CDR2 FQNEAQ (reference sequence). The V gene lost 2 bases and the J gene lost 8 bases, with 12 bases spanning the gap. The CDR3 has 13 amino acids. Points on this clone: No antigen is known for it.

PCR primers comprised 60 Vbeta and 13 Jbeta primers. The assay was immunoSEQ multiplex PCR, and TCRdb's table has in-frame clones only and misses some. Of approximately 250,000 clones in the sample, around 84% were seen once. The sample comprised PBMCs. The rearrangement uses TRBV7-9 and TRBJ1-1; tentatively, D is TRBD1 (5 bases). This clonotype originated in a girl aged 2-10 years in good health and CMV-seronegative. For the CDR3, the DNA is TGTGCCAGCAGCTTACCCTTGAACAGGGAAGCTTTCTTT. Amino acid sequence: CASSLPLNREAFF.